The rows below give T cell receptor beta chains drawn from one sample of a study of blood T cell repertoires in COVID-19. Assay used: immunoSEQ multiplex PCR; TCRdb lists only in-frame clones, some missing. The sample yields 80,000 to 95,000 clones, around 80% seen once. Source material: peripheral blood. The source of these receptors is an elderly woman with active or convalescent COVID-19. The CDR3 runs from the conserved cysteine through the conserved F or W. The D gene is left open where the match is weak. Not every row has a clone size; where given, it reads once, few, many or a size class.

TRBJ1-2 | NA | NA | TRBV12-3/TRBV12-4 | CASRSYAGGYTF | TGTGCCAGCAGGTCTTACGCGGGGGGCTACACCTTC
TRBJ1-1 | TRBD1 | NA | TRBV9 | CASSLGTGNTEAFF | TGTGCCAGCAGCCTTGGGACAGGGAACACTGAAGCTTTCTTT
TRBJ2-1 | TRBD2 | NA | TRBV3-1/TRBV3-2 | CASSPGAGGIYNEQFF | TGTGCCAGCAGCCCCGGAGCGGGAGGGATATACAATGAGCAGTTCTTC
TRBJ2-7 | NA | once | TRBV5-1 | CASSSAQGDEQYF | TGCGCCAGCAGCTCTGCACAGGGCGACGAGCAGTACTTC
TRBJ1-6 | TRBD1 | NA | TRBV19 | CASSKEWDRGSPLHF | TGTGCCAGTAGTAAGGAGTGGGACAGGGGCTCACCCCTCCACTTT
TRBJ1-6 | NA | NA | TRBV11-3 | CASRRTEETPLHF | TGTGCCAGCAGAAGGACAGAAGAAACACCCCTCCACTTT
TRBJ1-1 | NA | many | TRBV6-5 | CASSPPFDTEAFF | TGTGCCAGCAGTCCCCCTTTTGACACTGAAGCTTTCTTT
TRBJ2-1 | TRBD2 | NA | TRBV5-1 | CASSPSGTHYSSEQFF | TGCGCCAGCAGCCCTAGCGGGACCCATTATTCCAGTGAGCAGTTCTTC
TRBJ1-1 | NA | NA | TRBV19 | CASTPGSNTEAFF | TGTGCCAGTACCCCAGGGTCGAACACTGAAGCTTTCTTT
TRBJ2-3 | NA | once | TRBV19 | CASSRARPTDTQYF | TGTGCCAGTAGTAGGGCCAGACCCACAGATACGCAGTATTTT
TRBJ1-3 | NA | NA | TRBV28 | CASSPSTETFSGNTIYF | TGTGCCAGCAGTCCCTCGACAGAGACCTTCTCTGGAAACACCATATATTTT
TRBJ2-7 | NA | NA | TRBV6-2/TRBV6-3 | CASSFSAAVNEQYF | TGTGCCAGCAGTTTTTCCGCGGCCGTAAACGAGCAGTACTTC
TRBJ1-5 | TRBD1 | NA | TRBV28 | CASSQGTPGQFHF | TGTGCCAGCAGCCAAGGGACCCCGGGACAGTTCCATTTT
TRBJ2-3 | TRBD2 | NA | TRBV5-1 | CASSLQTSGTDTQYF | TGCGCCAGCAGCTTACAGACTAGCGGCACAGATACGCAGTATTTT
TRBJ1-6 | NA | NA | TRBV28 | CASNYVVINSPLHF | TGTGCCAGCAACTACGTGGTTATTAATTCACCCCTCCACTTT
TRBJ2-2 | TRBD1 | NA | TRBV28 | CASRRQGIITGELFF | TGTGCCAGCAGAAGACAGGGCATAATCACCGGGGAGCTGTTTTTT
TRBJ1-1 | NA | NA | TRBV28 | CASIGAGDTEAFF | TGTGCCAGCATTGGGGCCGGCGACACTGAAGCTTTCTTT
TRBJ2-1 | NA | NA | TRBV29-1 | CSVRRSSYNEQFF | TGCAGCGTTAGAAGGAGCTCCTACAATGAGCAGTTCTTC
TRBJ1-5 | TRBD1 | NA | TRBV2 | CASRPGTGLNQPQHF | TGTGCCAGCAGACCAGGGACAGGCCTCAATCAGCCCCAGCATTTT
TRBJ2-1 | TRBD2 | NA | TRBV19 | CASSISSGGLYNEQFF | TGTGCCAGTAGTATTTCTAGCGGGGGATTATACAATGAGCAGTTCTTC
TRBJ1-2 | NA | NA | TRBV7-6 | CASSLGEGSRGYGYTF | TGTGCCAGCAGCTTAGGGGAGGGATCTCGAGGCTATGGCTACACCTTC
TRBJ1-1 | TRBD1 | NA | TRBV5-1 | CASSLGTGAMNTEAFF | TGCGCCAGCAGCTTGGGGACAGGGGCGATGAACACTGAAGCTTTCTTT
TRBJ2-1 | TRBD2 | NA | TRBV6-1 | CASSDRVGGSLLNEQFF | TGTGCCAGCAGTGATAGGGTGGGCGGGAGTCTCTTGAATGAGCAGTTCTTC
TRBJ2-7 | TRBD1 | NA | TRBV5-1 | CASSVIRDRAYEQYF | TGCGCCAGCAGCGTCATCCGGGACAGGGCCTACGAGCAGTACTTC
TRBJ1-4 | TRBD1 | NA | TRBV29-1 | CSVLQGATNEKLFF | TGCAGCGTTCTACAGGGGGCAACTAATGAAAAACTGTTTTTT
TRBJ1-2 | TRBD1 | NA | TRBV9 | CASSSDRGYGYTF | TGTGCCAGCAGCTCGGACAGGGGCTATGGCTACACCTTC
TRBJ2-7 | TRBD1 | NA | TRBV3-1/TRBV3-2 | CASSPKTGPSPTYEQYF | TGTGCCAGCAGCCCCAAGACAGGGCCCTCTCCTACCTACGAGCAGTACTTC
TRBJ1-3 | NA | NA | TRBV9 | CASSVELSGNTIYF | TGTGCCAGCAGCGTAGAACTCTCTGGAAACACCATATATTTT
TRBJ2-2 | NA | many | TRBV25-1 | CASSDRTDTGELFF | TGTGCCAGCAGTGACCGAACAGACACCGGGGAGCTGTTTTTT
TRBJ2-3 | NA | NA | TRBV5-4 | CASSLDWQFSTDTQYF | TGTGCCAGCAGCTTGGATTGGCAGTTCTCCACAGATACGCAGTATTTT
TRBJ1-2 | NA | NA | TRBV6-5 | CASSTGGNPYGYTF | TGTGCCAGCAGCACGGGGGGGAACCCATATGGCTACACCTTC
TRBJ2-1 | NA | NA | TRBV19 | CASSIEGTSSYNEQFF | TGTGCCAGTAGTATAGAGGGCACCTCCTCCTACAATGAGCAGTTCTTC
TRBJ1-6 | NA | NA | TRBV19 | CASRVGSGSPLHF | TGTGCCAGTAGAGTGGGGAGTGGATCACCCCTCCACTTT
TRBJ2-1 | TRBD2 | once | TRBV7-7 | CASSARLAGVENEQFF | TGTGCTAGCAGCGCTAGACTAGCGGGAGTGGAAAATGAGCAGTTCTTC
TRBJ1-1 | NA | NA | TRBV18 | CASSPLAGRNTEAFF | TGTGCCAGCTCACCTTTAGCGGGTCGGAACACTGAAGCTTTCTTT
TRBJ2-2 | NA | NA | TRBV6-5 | CASKKERTNTGELFF | TGTGCCTCCAAAAAGGAGCGGACGAACACCGGGGAGCTGTTTTTT
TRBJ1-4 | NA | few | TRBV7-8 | CASSLTNRGREEKLFF | TGTGCCAGCAGCTTAACTAATCGCGGCAGGGAAGAAAAACTGTTTTTT
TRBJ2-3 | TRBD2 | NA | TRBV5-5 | CASSSGTSGTDTQYF | TGTGCCAGCAGCTCCGGGACTAGCGGGACAGATACGCAGTATTTT
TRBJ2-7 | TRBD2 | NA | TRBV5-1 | CASSLGLAGGIYEQYF | TGCGCCAGCAGCTTGGGACTAGCGGGAGGGATCTACGAGCAGTACTTC
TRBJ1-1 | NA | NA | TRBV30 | CAWGAIGRGNTEAFF | TGTGCCTGGGGGGCTATTGGGAGGGGGAACACTGAAGCTTTCTTT
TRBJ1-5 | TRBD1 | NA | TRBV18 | CASSLTGNQPQHF | TGTGCCAGCTCACTGACAGGGAATCAGCCCCAGCATTTT
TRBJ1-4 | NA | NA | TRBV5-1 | CASSLSGGFEKLFF | TGCGCCAGCAGCTTGTCCGGCGGATTTGAAAAACTGTTTTTT
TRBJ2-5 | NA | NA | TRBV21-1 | CASSNHPSVAQYF | TGTGCCAGCAGCAATCACCCTTCGGTGGCCCAGTACTTC
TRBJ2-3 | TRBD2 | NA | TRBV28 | CASSFLAGLKAGVEAQYF | TGTGCCAGCAGTTTTCTAGCCGGTCTGAAGGCGGGAGTTGAGGCGCAGTATTTT
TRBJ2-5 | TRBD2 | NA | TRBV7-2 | CASSPDSSGGWETQYF | TGTGCCAGCAGCCCCGACTCTAGCGGGGGGTGGGAGACCCAGTACTTC
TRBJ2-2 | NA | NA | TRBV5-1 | CASSLTLVSTGELFF | TGCGCCAGCAGCTTGACCTTGGTGAGCACCGGGGAGCTGTTTTTT
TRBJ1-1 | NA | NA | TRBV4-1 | CASSQLAGEGTEAFF | TGCGCCAGCAGCCAATTAGCCGGGGAGGGAACTGAAGCTTTCTTT
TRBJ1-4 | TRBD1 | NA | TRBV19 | CASSMGTGVNEKLFF | TGTGCCAGTAGTATGGGGACAGGGGTTAATGAAAAACTGTTTTTT
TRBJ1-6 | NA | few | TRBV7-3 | CASSLLRAENSPLHF | TGTGCCAGCAGCCTTCTCAGGGCGGAGAATTCACCCCTCCACTTT
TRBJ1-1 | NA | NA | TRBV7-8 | CASSSDRNTEAFF | TGTGCCAGCAGCTCGGACAGGAACACTGAAGCTTTCTTT
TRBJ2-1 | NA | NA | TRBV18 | CASSPAPGVGRNEQFF | TGTGCCAGCTCACCGGCTCCAGGGGTGGGCAGGAATGAGCAGTTCTTC
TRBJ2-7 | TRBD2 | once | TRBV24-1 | CATSDSLAGYGEQYF | TGTGCCACCAGTGATTCACTAGCGGGATATGGCGAGCAGTACTTC
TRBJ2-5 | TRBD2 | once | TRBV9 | CASSLGLAGVPQETQYF | TGTGCCAGCAGCCTGGGACTAGCGGGGGTCCCCCAAGAGACCCAGTACTTC
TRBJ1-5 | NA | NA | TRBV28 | CANLRTVVNQPQHF | TGTGCCAACCTGCGGACAGTTGTAAATCAGCCCCAGCATTTT
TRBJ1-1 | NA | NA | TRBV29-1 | CSVGRPHTEAFF | TGCAGCGTTGGTCGTCCCCACACTGAAGCTTTCTTT
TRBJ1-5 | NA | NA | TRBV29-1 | CSVAWAADQPQHF | TGCAGCGTTGCCTGGGCAGCCGATCAGCCCCAGCATTTT
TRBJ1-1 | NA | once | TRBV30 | CAWNPGGLYTEAFF | TGTGCCTGGAATCCCGGGGGTTTGTACACTGAAGCTTTCTTT
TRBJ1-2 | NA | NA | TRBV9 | CASSVAAGLYGYTF | TGTGCCAGCAGCGTAGCAGCAGGGCTCTATGGCTACACCTTC